This TCR beta chain was identified during a study of chronic HIV infection and antiretroviral therapy. Using its own MiXCR run on the 5' RACE reads, TCRdb lists one record per CDR3 protein. The sample lists about 38,000 distinct CDR3 sequences; about 7.4% were seen once. Trimming removed 2 bases at V and 3 bases at J, with 5 bases between. Per germline, CDR1 ENHRY and CDR2 SYGVKD. The CDR3 consists of 13 residues. The material sequenced was peripheral blood. This rearrangement joins TRBV10-3 to TRBJ2-1, with a tentative D call TRBD1 (5 bases). The TCR sequence derives from an adult who had HIV and had not received antiretroviral therapy, or was an uninfected healthy control (not recorded which). The CDR3 spells CAISEDSYNEQFF. CDR3 bases: TGTGCCATCAGTGAGGACAGCTACAATGAGCAGTTCTTC.